What follows are 31 T cell receptor beta chains derived from one specimen sequenced in a study of blood T cell repertoires in COVID-19. Repertoires were generated with immunoSEQ multiplex PCR, while TCRdb's copy carries only in-frame clones and drops some. The top ten clones hold around 7.9% of a sample with 450,000 to 500,000 clones, 88% of them seen once. Sequencing was done on a sample of PBMCs or T cells enriched from blood (not recorded which). The receptor source for this set is a woman aged 55-69 years who had recovered from COVID-19.

The J gene is TRBJ1-2, the V gene TRBV4-1; 7 bases are shared with TRBD1. Per the germline V gene, CDR1 is MGHRA and CDR2 is YSYEKL. V lost 0 bases and J lost 8; bases outside the gene matches: 9. This CDR3 has 15 amino acids. The CDR3 loop is CASSQDGGTVGGYTF. The CDR3 DNA sequence: TGCGCCAGCAGCCAAGATGGGGGGACAGTCGGCGGCTACACCTTC.

This sequence joins TRBV14 and TRBJ1-2, with D uncertain. Trimming stripped 1 base from V and 8 bases from J, with 11 bases between. The CDR3 runs to 13 residues. Germline lookup yields CDR1 SGHDN and CDR2 FVKESK. CDR3 nucleotides: TGTGCCAGCAGCCAAGGTCCTACTTACGGCTACACCTTC. It codes for CASSQGPTYGYTF.

The chain joins TRBV4-1 to TRBJ2-3; no reliable D call. Germline V gene data show CDR1 as MGHRA and CDR2 as YSYEKL. The CDR3 covers 16 residues. With 0 bases removed from V and 0 bases from J, the gap between germline ends came to 10 bases. The CDR3 coding sequence is TGCGCCAGCAGCCAAGAAGGCGGATTTAGCACAGATACGCAGTATTTT. Its translation is CASSQEGGFSTDTQYF.

The chain recombines TRBV6-5 with TRBJ1-5, with TRBD1 matching over 10 bases. The CDR3 contains 15 residues. The junction had 5 bases not matched to a gene; V was cut back by 4 bases and J by 5 bases. Germline CDR1 MNHEY, CDR2 SVGAGI. CDR3 loop: CASSSKDRGDQPQHF. The CDR3 nucleotides are TGTGCCAGCAGTTCGAAGGACAGGGGGGATCAGCCCCAGCATTTT.

V and J are TRBV6-4 and TRBJ2-3; 9 bases are shared with TRBD1. CDR1 MRHNA and CDR2 SNTAGT come from the germline V gene. V trimming: 6 bases; J trimming: 13 bases; junction bases outside the gene matches: 11. The CDR3 loop spans 13 amino acids. The CDR3 loop reads CASSDERTGVKYF. CDR3 DNA: TGTGCCAGCAGCGACGAAAGGACAGGGGTGAAGTATTTT.

The chain uses TRBV19 and TRBJ1-4; D not resolved. Deletions cut 5 bases from V and 0 bases from J, with 10 bases between. The CDR3 runs to 15 residues. The germline V gene has CDR1 LNHDA and CDR2 SQIVND (reference sequence). The CDR3 region is CASSLVGATNEKLFF. CDR3 nucleotides: TGTGCCAGTAGTTTAGTCGGAGCAACTAATGAAAAACTGTTTTTT.

The chain uses TRBV5-6 and TRBJ2-5; a possible D gene is TRBD2 (5 bases). Germline CDR1 SGHDT, CDR2 YYEEEE. The CDR3 extends over 14 amino acids. V lost 0 bases and J 6 bases, leaving 12 bases between the germline ends. The CDR3: CASSLVLDGQTQYF. In DNA form, the CDR3 reads TGTGCCAGCAGCTTGGTACTAGACGGTCAGACCCAGTACTTC.

This sequence joins TRBV5-6 and TRBJ2-5; tentative D call: TRBD1 (5 bases). The CDR3 is 13 residues long. The V and J ends lost 0 bases and 4 bases respectively, with 7 bases between them. Germline V lookup: CDR1 SGHDT, CDR2 YYEEEE. The CDR3 DNA follows: TGTGCCAGCAGCTTGGCAGGGTTAGAGACCCAGTACTTC. It translates to CASSLAGLETQYF.

The chain recombines TRBV27 with TRBJ1-5; D gene ambiguous. This CDR3 comprises 14 residues. The ends were cut back, 4 bases at V and 6 bases at J, with 13 bases in the middle. CDR1 is MNHEY and CDR2 is SMNVEV in the germline V gene (reference sequence). CDR3 in amino acids: CASSSVEAGQPQHF. As DNA, the CDR3 is TGTGCCAGCAGTTCCGTCGAGGCGGGTCAGCCCCAGCATTTT.

The rearrangement uses TRBV10-3 and TRBJ2-3; 11 bases are a match to TRBD2. Germline CDR1 ENHRY, CDR2 SYGVKD. The CDR3 has 15 residues. The ends lost 3 bases at V and 6 bases at J; junction bases unmatched: 5. The CDR3 spells CAISDSSGGFDTQYF. In DNA, the CDR3 is TGTGCCATCAGTGACTCTAGCGGGGGGTTTGATACGCAGTATTTT.

The V and J genes are TRBV19 and TRBJ2-4; D may be TRBD1 (5 bases). CDR1 LNHDA and CDR2 SQIVND come from the germline V gene (reference sequence). V lost 1 base and J lost 9, with 13 bases in between. The CDR3 covers 14 residues. The CDR3 DNA follows: TGTGCCAGTAGTATAGGGGCAGGGAAGGGCATTCAGTACTTC. It translates to CASSIGAGKGIQYF.

This clone was seen once. J is TRBJ2-3 and V is TRBV5-5, with 10 positions matching TRBD2. CDR1 is SGHKS, CDR2 YYEKEE, per germline (reference sequence). This CDR3 is 15 amino acids long. With 4 bases clipped from V and 1 base from J, the junction kept 3 bases outside the gene matches. In DNA form, the CDR3 reads TGTGCCAGCAGCACCCTAGCGGGGGGCACAGATACGCAGTATTTT. Amino acid sequence: CASSTLAGGTDTQYF.

The chain carries TRBV2 and TRBJ1-2; 7 nucleotides match TRBD1. V shed 4 bases and J 4 bases; nucleotides not matched to a gene: 6. Per germline, CDR1 SNHLY and CDR2 FYNNEI. The CDR3 extends over 14 amino acids. CDR3 in DNA: TGTGCCAGCAGTGCTTCCGGGACAGCCTATGGCTACACCTTC. It yields the protein CASSASGTAYGYTF.

V is TRBV11-3 and J is TRBJ2-3; the D gene is possibly TRBD2 (6 bases). The CDR3 consists of 14 residues. Germline CDR1 and CDR2: SGHNT and YENEEA. V was trimmed by 4 bases and J by 5 bases, leaving 13 bases between them. The CDR3 protein is CASSSGVWGDTQYF. The CDR3, as DNA: TGTGCCAGCAGCTCGGGGGTTTGGGGAGATACGCAGTATTTT. Full variable domain (rest looked up from reference TRBV11-3 and TRBJ2-3): EAGVVQSPRYKIIEKKQPVAFWCNPISGHNTLYWYLQNLGQGPELLIRYENEEAVDDSQLPKDRFSAERLKGVDSTLKIQPAELGDSAVYLCASSSGVWGDTQYFGPGTRLTVL.

A note on this clone: The junction shows a germline mismatch at one end, possibly a read error. The rearrangement uses TRBV4-1 and TRBJ2-7; D may be TRBD1 (5 bases). The CDR3 covers 14 residues. Germline V gene lookup returns CDR1 MGHRA and CDR2 YSYEKL. CDR3 amino acids: CTSSPQGRAYEQYF. In nucleotides, the CDR3 is TGCACCAGCAGCCCCCAGGGCAGAGCCTACGAGCAGTACTTC.

V and J are TRBV6-1 and TRBJ1-6, with TRBD1 as a possible D gene (5 bases). The CDR3 is 17 amino acids. Looked up from germline, CDR1 is MNHNS and CDR2 is SASEGT. The V gene lost 2 bases and the J gene lost 7 bases, with 18 bases spanning the gap. The CDR3 DNA reads as TGTGCCAGCAGTGAATGGGGCGCAACTCTCCCGAATTCACCCCTCCACTTT. It is translated as CASSEWGATLPNSPLHF.

The genes are TRBV9 and TRBJ2-3; D ambiguous. Trimming took 0 bases from V and 0 from J, leaving 8 bases between them. The CDR3 covers 15 residues. The germline V gene encodes CDR1 SGDLS and CDR2 YYNGEE. CDR3 nucleotide sequence: TGTGCCAGCAGCGTAGCGGGTACTAGCACAGATACGCAGTATTTT. This codes for CASSVAGTSTDTQYF.

The chain employs TRBV27 and TRBJ2-7; TRBD1 agrees at 7 bases. The CDR3 length is 15 residues. V was clipped by 6 bases and J by 6 bases; unmatched bases: 14. Germline CDR1 and CDR2: MNHEY and SMNVEV (reference sequence). CDR3: CASSSNRGPGSEQYV. In DNA, the CDR3 is TGTGCCAGCAGCTCAAACAGGGGTCCAGGGTCCGAGCAGTACGTC.

The CDR3 nucleotides read TGTGCCAGCAGCCCTCGGACAGCAACTAATGAAAAACTGTTTTTT. As protein: CASSPRTATNEKLFF. The chain carries TRBV3-1 (or the pseudogene TRBV3-2) and TRBJ1-4; a possible D gene is TRBD1 (6 bases). The CDR3 loop spans 15 amino acids. With 4 bases removed from V and 0 bases from J, the gap between germline ends came to 9 bases. Germline CDR1 is LGHDT and CDR2 is YNNKEL (reference sequence).

The chain uses TRBV7-9 and TRBJ2-1; 10 bases agree with TRBD2. Germline trimming cut 5 bases from V and 0 bases from J; bases unmatched to any gene: 10. CDR1 and CDR2 (germline): SEHNR, FQNEAQ (reference sequence). The CDR3 is made up of 18 amino acids. CDR3 DNA sequence: TGTGCCAGCAGCCCTCGTATAGCGGGGGGCCTCTCCTACAATGAGCAGTTCTTC. The encoded protein is CASSPRIAGGLSYNEQFF.

This chain connects TRBV11-2 to TRBJ1-4; D remains ambiguous. CDR3 length: 14 residues. Germline CDR1 SGHAT, CDR2 FQNNGV. Trimming removed 7 bases from V and 7 bases from J, with 16 bases in between. For the CDR3, the DNA is TGTGCCAGCACCTCATCCATTGGGAGTGAAAAACTGTTTTTT. This translates into CASTSSIGSEKLFF.

The V call is TRBV21-1, the J call TRBJ1-1; whether TRBD1, the table's D call, matches the DNA was not checked. TRBV21-1 is shown as a pseudogene. The CDR3 length is 14 residues. The chain's CDR3 is CASSDTGWGTEAFF. DNA for the CDR3: TGTGCCAGCAGCGACACAGGGTGGGGGACTGAAGCTTTCTTT.

This chain joins TRBV5-1 and TRBJ1-5, with 7 bases lining up with TRBD1. There are 15 residues in the CDR3. Germline values: CDR1 SGHRS, CDR2 YFSETQ. Trimming at V came to 0 bases and at J to 4 bases, leaving 4 bases not matched to a gene. In DNA, the CDR3 is TGCGCCAGCAGCTTGGGGCAGGGGGTGAATCAGCCCCAGCATTTT. It translates to CASSLGQGVNQPQHF.

The V and J genes are TRBV7-9 and TRBJ1-2; 8 bases agree with TRBD1. This CDR3 contains 18 residues. V shed 2 bases and J 2 bases; nucleotides not matched to a gene: 13. Germline V gene sequence: CDR1 SEHNR, CDR2 FQNEAQ (reference sequence). The CDR3 loop reads CASSLSSAATGANYGYTF. The CDR3 nucleotides are TGTGCCAGCAGCTTATCCTCGGCGGCGACAGGGGCCAACTATGGCTACACCTTC.

The chain couples TRBV29-1 to TRBJ1-2; D ambiguous. The CDR3 length is 14 residues. In germline, CDR1 is SQVTM, CDR2 ANQGSEA. V was cut by 3 bases and J by 3 bases, with 14 bases left in between. CDR3 sequence: CSVEGLAGDYGYTF. Written as DNA, the CDR3 is TGCAGCGTTGAGGGCCTAGCCGGCGACTATGGCTACACCTTC.

The chain combines TRBV7-2 with TRBJ2-4; D not certain. CDR1 SGHTA and CDR2 FQGNSA come from the germline V gene. CDR3 length: 16 residues. The germline V and J ends were trimmed by 0 bases and 0 bases, with 9 bases remaining between them. For the CDR3, the DNA is TGTGCCAGCAGCTTAGCAAGTCCCGGAGCCAAAAACATTCAGTACTTC. Residues: CASSLASPGAKNIQYF.

This clone was seen a few times. The rearrangement joins TRBV15 to TRBJ1-5, with TRBD1 matching over 10 bases. The CDR3 consists of 16 residues. V trimming: 4 bases; J trimming: 6 bases; junction bases outside the gene matches: 9. From germline, CDR1 is LNHNV and CDR2 YYDKDF (reference sequence). The CDR3 loop is CATSTSDRGRGQPQHF. Written as DNA, the CDR3 is TGTGCCACCAGCACAAGTGACAGGGGGCGCGGTCAGCCCCAGCATTTT.

The CDR3 region is CASSSQGYGYTF. The CDR3 DNA follows: TGCGCCAGCAGCTCACAGGGCTATGGCTACACCTTC. The V call is TRBV5-1, the J call TRBJ1-2; D might be TRBD1 (6 bases). CDR3 length equals 12 residues. Trimming removed 3 bases at V and 4 bases at J, with 7 bases between. Germline values: CDR1 SGHRS, CDR2 YFSETQ.

As DNA, the CDR3 is TGTGCCAGCGGGGCTCGACAGGGAAGGGGCTACGAGCAGTACTTC. It specifies CASGARQGRGYEQYF. The chain recombines TRBV27 with TRBJ2-7; 7 bases are a match to TRBD1. The junction had 13 bases not matched to a gene; V was cut back by 8 bases and J by 3 bases. The CDR3 length is 15 residues. Germline CDR1 reads MNHEY; CDR2 reads SMNVEV (reference sequence).

The rearrangement uses TRBV28 and TRBJ1-5, with TRBD1 as a possible D gene (6 bases). The CDR3 runs 15 residues. Per the germline V gene, CDR1 is MDHEN and CDR2 is SYDVKM. With 5 bases removed from V and 3 bases from J, the gap between germline ends came to 14 bases. CDR3 region: CASSTRQAINQPQHF. CDR3 DNA sequence: TGTGCCAGCAGTACACGACAGGCAATCAATCAGCCCCAGCATTTT.

The V gene is TRBV5-6, the J gene TRBJ1-3; D is unresolved. The V gene lost 4 bases and the J gene lost 8 bases, with 16 bases spanning the gap. This CDR3 region has 14 residues. Germline assignment: CDR1 SGHDT and CDR2 YYEEEE. CDR3 bases: TGTGCCAGCAGCCCGTCGTGGCAGGCGCACACCATATATTTT. This sequence encodes CASSPSWQAHTIYF. The full variable domain, with the rest looked up from reference TRBV5-6 and TRBJ1-3, is DAGVTQSPTHLIKTRGQQVTLRCSPKSGHDTVSWYQQALGQGPQFIFQYYEEEERQRGNFPDRFSGHQFPNYSSELNVNALLLGDSALYLCASSPSWQAHTIYFGEGSWLTVV.